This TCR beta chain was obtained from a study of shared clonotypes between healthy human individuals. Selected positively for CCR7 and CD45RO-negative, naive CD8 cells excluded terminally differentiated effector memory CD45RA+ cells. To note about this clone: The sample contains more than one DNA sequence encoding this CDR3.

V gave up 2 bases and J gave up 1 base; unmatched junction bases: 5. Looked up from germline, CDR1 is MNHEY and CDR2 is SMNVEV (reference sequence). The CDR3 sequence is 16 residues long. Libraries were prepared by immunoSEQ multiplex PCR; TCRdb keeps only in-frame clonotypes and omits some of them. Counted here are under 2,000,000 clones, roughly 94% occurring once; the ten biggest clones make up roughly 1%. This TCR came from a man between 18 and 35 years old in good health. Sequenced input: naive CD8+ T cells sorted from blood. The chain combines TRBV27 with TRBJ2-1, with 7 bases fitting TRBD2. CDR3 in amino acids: CASSLSAGDSYNEQFF. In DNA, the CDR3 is TGTGCCAGCAGTTTAAGCGCGGGAGATTCCTACAATGAGCAGTTCTTC.